This T cell receptor beta chain emerged from a study of graft-versus-host responses after intestinal transplantation. Turning to the study itself: Those transplanted obtained multivisceral, liver-intestinal, or isolated intestinal grafts.

Clones were sequenced by immunoSEQ multiplex PCR, and TCRdb holds only the in-frame ones, with some missing. The data contain more than 2,000 clones, about 29% of them singletons. CDR3 length: 16 amino acids. The germline V gene has CDR1 MDHEN and CDR2 SYDVKM. V lost 3 bases and J lost 2; bases outside the gene matches: 8. Study findings and constraints: After transplant, early declines in HvG clones were associated with peak levels of circulating GvH clones. GvH clones detected in recipient marrow included some appearing first in ileum or blood.

The authors plated approximately 200,000 CFSE-labeled responder cells with approximately 200,000 irradiated, violet-dye-labeled stimulator cells. Following the reaction, CD3+CD4+ and CD3+CD8+ responders that were proliferating and CFSE-low underwent sorting. The clonotype was recovered from a human patient who was an organ donor for intestinal transplantation. V usage is TRBV28 and J usage is TRBJ2-5, with 8 nucleotides matching TRBD2. The sequencing used alloreactive CD8+ T cells from a mixed lymphocyte reaction culture, collected before transplantation. Subset here: CFSE-low proliferating T cells sorted from roughly six-day pre-transplant mixed lymphocyte reaction (GvH or HvG direction). The CDR3 loop reads CASSFLAGGLQETQYF. CDR3 coding DNA: TGTGCCAGCAGTTTTCTGGCGGGGGGCTTACAAGAGACCCAGTACTTC.